The source of this T cell receptor beta chain is a study of post-analysis software for immune sequencing data. Study outcomes and limitations: Higher frequency in patients than in controls was seen for roughly five TRBV segments, with TRBV5-6, TRBV5-1 and TRBV20-1 among them.

Unique molecular identifiers were carried by the TCR beta cDNA libraries. In TCRdb, the PCR reads were re-called with MiXCR into one record per CDR3 protein. The sample has hundreds of thousands of distinct CDR3 sequences; under 55% are singletons. V shed 2 bases, J shed 5 bases, and the junction held 8 bases outside the gene matches. Germline V gene sequence: CDR1 SGHRS, CDR2 YFSETQ. The CDR3 has 16 amino acids. As regards this clonotype: Its antigen is unknown.

The sample consisted of blood. The receptor was derived from a girl aged 10 to 17 with multiple sclerosis. V is TRBV5-1 and J is TRBJ2-3; 10 bases fit TRBD1. The CDR3 DNA reads as TGCGCCAGCAGCTTCCCTGGGACAGGGGAAGGAGATACGCAGTATTTT. Protein: CASSFPGTGEGDTQYF. The complete variable domain, with remaining parts taken from reference TRBV5-1 and TRBJ2-3, reads KAGVTQTPRYLIKTRGQQVTLSCSPISGHRSVSWYQQTPGQGLQFLFEYFSETQRNKGNFPGRFSGRQFSNSRSEMNVSTLELGDSALYLCASSFPGTGEGDTQYFGPGTRLTVL.